The rows below give T cell receptor beta chains drawn from one sample of a study of CD8 T cells in Susac syndrome. TCRdb recomputed calls from the immunoSEQ multiplex PCR reads with MiXCR, one row per CDR3 protein. The data show some 130,000 distinct CDR3 sequences, approximately 95% seen once. The sample comprised CD8+ T cells from PBMCs. Receptors were obtained from a human donor with Susac syndrome. Each CDR3 is given without its conserved first and last residue.

cdr3_length	v_call	j_call	cdr3_aa
15	TRBV5-1	TRBJ2-1	ASSFLTGTGDHNEQF
14	TRBV7-4	TRBJ1-2	ASSLGQGPTDCGYT
11	TRBV27	TRBJ2-1	ASSFSGNNEQF
12	TRBV14	TRBJ1-3	ASSPPYSGNTIY
13	TRBV27	TRBJ1-2	ASNSRDGGWVGYT
12	TRBV9	TRBJ1-1	ASSTAGLNTEAF
13	TRBV13	TRBJ2-7	ASSSRDSSFYEQY
13	TRBV7-9	TRBJ2-7	ASSLGRTGPGEQY
16	TRBV9	TRBJ2-3	ASSGQSGRARGTDTQY
12	TRBV20-1	TRBJ2-7	SARENSRNYEQY
11	TRBV13	TRBJ1-2	ASSSGTGNGYT
13	TRBV9	TRBJ2-7	ASSPWGRAYDEQY
14	TRBV4-1	TRBJ2-7	ASSQGVVAASYEQY
13	TRBV5-1	TRBJ1-5	ASSLAPGPNQPQH
13	TRBV9	TRBJ2-3	ASSVVGSSADTQY
13	TRBV3-1	TRBJ1-1	ASSLSDPMNTEAF
14	TRBV12-3/TRBV12-4	TRBJ1-5	ASSADSWGGSQPQH
11	TRBV29-1	TRBJ2-2	SVPRGNTGELF
11	TRBV5-1	TRBJ2-2	ASSPDTDGELF
12	TRBV5-1	TRBJ1-5	ASSADYSNQPQH
14	TRBV11-2	TRBJ2-7	ASSLELAGDPYEQY
13	TRBV7-9	TRBJ2-5	ASSSIRTNKETQY
14	TRBV24-1	TRBJ2-3	ATSDLASGRTDTQY
11	TRBV12-3/TRBV12-4	TRBJ2-3	ASSGYSTDTQY
12	TRBV3-1	TRBJ2-1	ASTADLSYNEQF
13	TRBV9	TRBJ2-1	ASSDIAGGEDEQF
10	TRBV4-1	TRBJ2-3	ASSQDGLAQY
11	TRBV11-2	TRBJ2-7	ASSLDNSYEQY
12	TRBV6-5	TRBJ2-7	ASSYSGDGYEQY
11	TRBV29-1	TRBJ2-7	SVERYNSYEQY
13	TRBV27	TRBJ1-1	ASNPLTALNTEAF
13	TRBV6-6	TRBJ1-1	ASTTKRVSGTEAF
16	TRBV2	TRBJ2-5	ASSFPTISRIDQETQY
12	TRBV5-6	TRBJ2-7	ASETGTGGIEQY
14	TRBV9	TRBJ2-2	ASSVEGATNTGELF
11	TRBV25-1	TRBJ2-7	ASSEFFEGEQY
11	TRBV6-5	TRBJ1-2	ASRGKANYGYT
12	TRBV12-3/TRBV12-4	TRBJ1-1	ASSAGQGGTEAF
11	TRBV27	TRBJ2-5	ASQPGQGETQY
9	TRBV6-5	TRBJ2-5	ASSYSSTQY
13	TRBV4-1	TRBJ2-5	ASSQVIERQETQY